This T cell receptor beta chain was recorded in a study of Ad26.COV2.S vaccination and SARS-CoV-2 variants. Study as a whole: In the COV1001 trial, the donor was in the Ad26.COV2.S arm. Intramuscular Ad26.COV2.S at 5x10^10 or 1x10^11 viral particles. The study, taken as a whole, reports: Substantial breadth was reportedly displayed by spike-specific CD8+ and CD4+ T cell responses after vaccination.

Treatment here: about 20 received Ad26.COV2.S at low or high dose, single or two shots; about 5 received placebo; per-sample allocation not given. After the first vaccine or placebo injection, samples were drawn on day 63. In Boston, an adult donor aged 18-55 years took part. This clone has only a few counts. The antigen remains undetermined. Other DNA sequences of this sample code for an identical CDR3. The assay was immunoSEQ multiplex PCR, and TCRdb's table has in-frame clones only and misses some. The sample has hundreds of thousands of clones, approximately 81% seen once. The clonotype originates from a person between 18 and 65 years old who received the Ad26.COV2.S COVID-19 vaccine or a placebo. The sample here was peripheral blood, taken in a trial of Ad26.COV2.S vaccine versus placebo.

CDR3 protein: CASSQVGSYEQYF. DNA for the CDR3: TGCGCCAGCAGCCAAGTCGGCTCCTACGAGCAGTACTTC. The V and J genes are TRBV4-3 and TRBJ2-7; D is ambiguous. CDR3 length: 13 amino acids. V was shortened by 1 base and J by 0 bases, with 4 bases between the two germline ends. Germline loops: CDR1 LGHNA, CDR2 YSLEER.